This TCR beta chain was sequenced in a study of T cells in Graves' hyperthyroidism and ophthalmopathy (dated by TCRdb to between 2018 and 2021). Broadly, across the study: Peripheral blood was collected at initial diagnosis, before any treatment. In addition, the study compared T-cell repertoires in thyroid tissue and in blood from about six Graves' hyperthyroidism patients. The 100 discovery patients were divided at random into training and test sets in a 7:3 ratio. The paper reports TCR Vbeta CDR3 sequencing of about 140 peripheral blood samples: fewer than 50 ophthalmopathy, under 85 hyperthyroidism and around 17 progressor patients. After blood sampling, hyperthyroidism patients were treated with methimazole at a starting dose of 30 mg daily, and ophthalmopathy patients were treated with high-dose intravenous methylprednisolone. A discovery cohort of fewer than 110 patients, about 44 with Graves' ophthalmopathy and fewer than 65 with stable Graves' hyperthyroidism, was used to find distinguishing TCR V-J signatures. An independent validation cohort of 18 to 20 hyperthyroidism patients and about 16 patients who later progressed to ophthalmopathy tested prospective prediction of ophthalmopathy.

The TCR beta CDR3 regions were amplified from the RNA transcripts. The TCR CDR3 was subjected to a first round of RT-PCR using the HTBI primer set and the Qiagen OneStep RT-PCR kit. The libraries were constructed in a second round of multiplex PCR and then size-selected and purified. Sequencing of the libraries was done on an Illumina HiSeq2000 using paired-end 100 bp reads. The paper's processing steps were these. SOAPnuke was used to process the raw data, with reads discarded if the reads contained adapters or uncalled bases, had a mean Phred below 15, or lacked an exact constant-primer or identifier match. COPE v1.2.5 was used to merge the high-quality paired reads, and each unique nucleotide sequence was defined as a clonotype. MiTCR v1.1 was used to align the clonotypes against IMGT TRBV, TRBD and TRBJ reference segments. The analysis included only V-J combinations with a frequency above 0.0001, which together covered approximately 99% of the repertoires. The TCS score was defined as F50 (clonal expansion) divided by E x V (chaos), with BLOSUM62-based TCRdist calculated between CDR3 peptides within each V-J. Welch's t-statistics and random forest reduced around 520 V-J features to some 14, which were used in a naive Bayes classifier (R e1071). Using fastp trimming at Q25 and MiXCR clonotype assembly, TCRdb reanalyzed the public sequencing data and kept in-frame beta chains. Each CDR3 protein gets just one entry, which takes the most common genes and DNA from the rows behind it. For this entry, the V and J calls and clone size follow TCRdb and not the study's own pipeline. Here the sample has a few hundred thousand distinct CDR3 sequences; roughly 15% occur a single time. The ten top clones hold about 5% of the sample.

The germline V gene (reference sequence) gives CDR1 as SEHNR and CDR2 as FQNEAQ. A distance of 16 bases separates the germline ends of V and J, which lose 5 bases and 6 bases respectively. The CDR3 covers 14 residues, taking in both the cysteine and the phenylalanine. Only the CDR3 DNA stays, 42 bases, in frame from base 1. Graves' hyperthyroidism was defined as stable when no progression to ophthalmopathy occurred over 18 months of follow-up. The hyperthyroidism patients were between 18 and 65 years old and newly diagnosed, with a disease duration of less than 2 months. The study excluded patients with uncontrolled infections, other autoimmune diseases, pregnancy or lactation. Clinical symptoms, serum thyroxine and TRAb, thyroid ultrasound, and orbital computed tomography formed the basis for the diagnoses. PBMCs were isolated from more than 9 ml of fresh peripheral blood by Ficoll-Paque density gradient centrifugation. Trizol reagent was used to extract total RNA, and RNA quality was then checked on an Agilent 2100 Bioanalyzer.

Many counts were recorded for this clonotype. No antigen is known for it. Base qualities are not recorded, but no much larger clone differs from it by a single base. Here is what the overall study found, with its caveats: Sample size was not statistically predetermined, and investigators were not blinded to group allocation. In validation, progression to ophthalmopathy was predicted by the model with nearly 71% sensitivity and 72.22% specificity, a median of approximately 6.5 months before onset. A 13 V-J signature model separated ophthalmopathy from stable hyperthyroidism, with roughly 88% sensitivity and 81.08% specificity in cross-validation and 80%/75% in testing. Most expanded thyroid clonotypes (frequency above 0.001) were also detected in blood, a finding suggesting that blood repertoires may reflect thyroid immune responses.

The rearrangement joined TRBV7-9 to TRBJ1-2; a weak D assignment points to TRBD1 (6 bases agree). Specimen: blood. The TCR was taken from a woman between 18 and 29 years old with Graves' hyperthyroidism. The sequenced DNA: TGTGCCAGCAGCCCCGTCCTGGGGGGCGATGGCTACACCTTC. This sequence encodes CASSPVLGGDGYTF.